These 29 T cell receptor beta chains were all obtained from the same sample, sequenced in a study of T-cell memory formation after mild COVID-19. TCRdb re-derived calls from the 5' RACE reads in MiXCR, one entry per CDR3 protein. Among roughly 450,000 distinct CDR3 sequences listed, roughly 18% were seen once. Sequenced: PBMCs or a T cell subset sorted from them (not recorded which). The receptor set was obtained from a man younger than 35 who had mild COVID-19 (a few samples of this study predate the infection). Cell type and time point are not known.

This clonotype occurred a few times. The chain carries TRBV12-3 or TRBV12-4 and TRBJ1-2, with D perhaps TRBD1 (5 bases). The germline V and J ends were trimmed by 6 bases and 8 bases, with 13 bases remaining between them. This CDR3 has 12 residues. This CDR3 is CASRPPGGGYTF. CDR3 in DNA: TGTGCCAGCAGACCTCCGGGGGGGGGCTACACCTTC.

CDR3 residues: CASSQTGTPYGYTF. The CDR3 DNA reads TGTGCCAGCAGCCAGACAGGGACCCCCTATGGCTACACCTTC. This sequence joins TRBV7-9 and TRBJ1-2, with 7 bases fitting TRBD1. There are 14 residues in the CDR3. V was clipped by 5 bases and J by 4 bases; unmatched bases: 7. Germline V lookup: CDR1 SEHNR, CDR2 FQNEAQ (reference sequence).

This clonotype has just a few counts. The chain links TRBV6-2 or TRBV6-3 to TRBJ2-6; D not certain. CDR3 length equals 15 residues. Trimming cost V 2 bases and J 2 bases, with 7 bases left between them. Germline loops: CDR1 MNHEY, CDR2 SVGEGT. CDR3 amino acids: CASSYGPPGANVLTF. The CDR3 DNA reads TGTGCCAGCAGTTACGGGCCGCCTGGGGCCAACGTCCTGACTTTC.

This clonotype was recorded many times. V usage is TRBV10-2 and J usage is TRBJ2-3; 13 positions match TRBD2. The CDR3 is made up of 18 amino acids. Germline V gene data show CDR1 as WSHSY and CDR2 as SAAADI. V lost 3 bases and J lost 0; bases outside the gene matches: 6. Here the CDR3 DNA reads TGCGCCAGCAGTGACCTGGGACTAGCGGGGCCTAGCACAGATACGCAGTATTTT. The encoded protein is CASSDLGLAGPSTDTQYF.

The gene calls are TRBV7-9 and TRBJ2-7, with D perhaps TRBD2 (6 bases). Germline CDR1 is SEHNR and CDR2 is FQNEAQ (reference sequence). V shed 2 bases and J shed 11 bases, with 16 bases lying between them. The CDR3 is 13 residues long. CDR3 coding DNA: TGTGCCAGCAGCTTACTAGTCCGGGGCGGGGAGTACTTC. Its protein product is CASSLLVRGGEYF. The full variable domain, completed using reference TRBV7-9 and TRBJ2-7, is DTGVSQNPRHKITKRGQNVTFRCDPISEHNRLYWYRQTLGQGPEFLTYFQNEAQLEKSRLLSDRFSAERPKGSFSTLEIQRTEQGDSAMYLCASSLLVRGGEYFGPGTRLTVT.

This clonotype was detected only a few times. The chain recombines TRBV11-2 with TRBJ1-2, with 9 bases identical to TRBD1. The V gene's germline CDR1 is SGHAT and CDR2 FQNNGV. The CDR3 is 14 residues long. J lost 3 bases, V lost 5 bases, and 4 bases had no gene match. This CDR3 reads CASSADRGHYGYTF. As DNA, the CDR3 is TGTGCCAGCAGCGCGGACAGGGGCCACTATGGCTACACCTTC.

V gene TRBV7-6 combines with J gene TRBJ1-2; a possible D gene is TRBD1 (6 bases). Germline lookup yields CDR1 SGHVS and CDR2 FNYEAQ. The V end lost 5 bases, the J end lost 4 bases, and 11 bases lay between the germline ends. CDR3 length: 13 amino acids. CDR3 sequence: CASSQDSFYGYTF. Here the CDR3 DNA reads TGTGCCAGCAGCCAGGACAGCTTCTATGGCTACACCTTC.

The V gene is TRBV6-6, the J gene TRBJ2-5, with 9 bases lining up with TRBD1. This CDR3 region has 16 residues. Trimming removed 6 bases from V and 5 bases from J; junction bases left unmatched: 13. CDR1 and CDR2 (germline): MNHNY, SVGAGI (reference sequence). CDR3 protein: CASRLNRQGGGETQYF. CDR3 coding DNA: TGTGCCAGCAGACTAAACAGACAGGGGGGCGGTGAGACCCAGTACTTC.

This clonotype has only a few counts. The chain links TRBV7-8 to TRBJ2-3, with 11 nucleotides matching TRBD2. Germline V gene lookup returns CDR1 SGHVS and CDR2 FQNEAQ. V was pared by 0 bases and J by 9 bases, with 5 bases of the junction left unmatched. The CDR3 runs to 15 residues. The CDR3 DNA follows: TGTGCCAGCAGCTTAGCGGGACTAGCGGCCGTGACGCAGTATTTT. Translation gives CASSLAGLAAVTQYF.

V and J are TRBV6-1 and TRBJ1-3; tentative D call: TRBD1 (6 bases). The CDR3 sequence is 17 residues long. Germline V lookup: CDR1 MNHNS, CDR2 SASEGT. V lost 6 bases to trimming and J lost 4 bases, with 22 bases between them. Written as DNA, the CDR3 is TGTGCCAGCAGGCCAAGGGGGACTGAATTTCGGGGAAACACCATATATTTT. Amino acid sequence: CASRPRGTEFRGNTIYF.

This clonotype was picked up one time. The rearrangement links TRBV11-1 to TRBJ2-1; D perhaps matches TRBD2 (5 bases). The length of the CDR3 is 13 residues. Germline CDR1 is SGHAT and CDR2 is FQDESV (reference sequence). The V end lost 7 bases, the J end lost 5 bases, and 12 bases lay between the germline ends. The CDR3 DNA follows: TGTGCCAGCAAAGCGACGACTAACAATGAGCAGTTCTTC. It translates to CASKATTNNEQFF.

The V and J genes are TRBV4-1 and TRBJ1-1; D uncertain. The ends were cut back, 4 bases at V and 4 bases at J, with 19 bases in the middle. The CDR3 extends over 16 amino acids. CDR1 is MGHRA, CDR2 YSYEKL, per germline. The CDR3 protein is CASSLLSLRTVTEAFF. DNA of the CDR3: TGCGCCAGCAGCCTGCTATCCCTGAGGACGGTCACTGAAGCTTTCTTT.

This clonotype showed up just a few times. The rearrangement links TRBV2 to TRBJ1-5; perhaps TRBD1 as D (5 bases). V shed 5 bases and J shed 4 bases, with 24 bases lying between them. The CDR3 extends over 18 amino acids. CDR1 is SNHLY and CDR2 is FYNNEI in the germline V gene. CDR3 loop: CASSYGARLGLWNQPQHF. The CDR3 DNA reads as TGTGCCAGCAGTTACGGGGCCCGCCTAGGGTTATGGAATCAGCCCCAGCATTTT.

This clonotype was picked up a small number of times. V gene TRBV9 combines with J gene TRBJ2-3; D is ambiguous. The CDR3 covers 15 residues. Germline V lookup: CDR1 SGDLS, CDR2 YYNGEE. V lost 0 bases and J lost 0, with 8 bases in between. CDR3 in amino acids: CASSVASSSTDTQYF. CDR3 DNA: TGTGCCAGCAGCGTAGCATCATCTAGCACAGATACGCAGTATTTT.

The genes are TRBV5-1 and TRBJ2-3; D could derive from TRBD1 or TRBD2 (6 bases each). Germline assignment: CDR1 SGHRS and CDR2 YFSETQ. Trimming left V 5 bases short and J 4 bases short, with 14 bases between. The CDR3 sequence is 14 residues long. The CDR3 bases are TGCGCCAGCAGTTTACAGGGAGGCCCAGATACGCAGTATTTT. It codes for CASSLQGGPDTQYF.

This clonotype was picked up many times. This chain connects TRBV9 to TRBJ2-5; weak D call: TRBD2 (6 bases). Germline assignment: CDR1 SGDLS and CDR2 YYNGEE. V shed 7 bases and J shed 5 bases, with 21 bases lying between them. This CDR3 region has 15 residues. Written as DNA, the CDR3 is TGTGCCAGCTCCGTAGTTCCGGCGGGGTTGGAGACCCAGTACTTC. Protein sequence: CASSVVPAGLETQYF.

This clonotype was picked up a small number of times. The chain recombines TRBV5-1 with TRBJ2-1, with TRBD1 identical over 9 bases. The germline V gene encodes CDR1 SGHRS and CDR2 YFSETQ. With 4 bases clipped from V and 9 bases from J, the junction kept 11 bases outside the gene matches. CDR3 size: 15 residues. The CDR3 nucleotides are TGCGCCAGCAGCGCGGGGACAGGGATGGCGGGTGAGCAGTTCTTC. It is translated as CASSAGTGMAGEQFF.

This clonotype was counted between two and nine times. V and J are TRBV12-3 or TRBV12-4 and TRBJ2-7, with D tentatively TRBD2 (6 bases). V shed 3 bases and J shed 5 bases, with 14 bases lying between them. The CDR3 extends over 14 amino acids. In DNA form, the CDR3 reads TGTGCCAGCAGTTTCGGGGGTATCCTCCACGAGCAGTACTTC. Translation gives CASSFGGILHEQYF.

The V call is TRBV7-9, the J call TRBJ2-7, with 10 bases that match TRBD2. The germline V gene has CDR1 SEHNR and CDR2 FQNEAQ (reference sequence). The V and J ends lost 5 bases and 2 bases, in that order; junction bases with no gene match: 12. This CDR3 is 17 amino acids long. The CDR3 region has the DNA TGTGCCAGCAGCCCACCCCCGGGAGCGGGGGGGCCCTACGAGCAGTACGTC. Translating it yields CASSPPPGAGGPYEQYV.

This rearrangement joins TRBV11-2 to TRBJ2-3; D is uncertain. The V and J ends lost 0 bases and 9 bases respectively, with 16 bases between them. CDR1 and CDR2 (germline): SGHAT, FQNNGV. The CDR3 runs 15 residues. CDR3 region: CASSLDVFKVPTQYF. As DNA, the CDR3 is TGTGCCAGCAGCTTAGATGTTTTTAAGGTGCCCACGCAGTATTTT.

This clonotype occurred a few times. The V gene is TRBV7-8, the J gene TRBJ2-7; D gene uncertain. The CDR3 totals 14 residues. Between the trimmed V and J ends, which lost 5 bases and 1 base, there was a span of 12 bases. From germline, CDR1 is SGHVS and CDR2 FQNEAQ. DNA for the CDR3: TGTGCCAGCAGCCCCCACGAAATTTCCTACGAGCAGTACGTC. Amino acid sequence: CASSPHEISYEQYV.

This clonotype has more than one count but fewer than ten. The genes are TRBV10-1 and TRBJ2-3; D remains ambiguous. In germline, CDR1 is WNHNN, CDR2 SYGVQD (reference sequence). CDR3 length: 16 residues. V lost 0 bases and J 1 base, leaving 11 bases between the germline ends. CDR3 DNA sequence: TGCGCCAGCAGTGAGTCGATCGCGGTCGGCACAGATACGCAGTATTTT. Its protein is CASSESIAVGTDTQYF.

V gene TRBV18 combines with J gene TRBJ2-5; perhaps TRBD1 as D (5 bases). This CDR3 region has 15 residues. The germline V gene has CDR1 KGHSH and CDR2 LQKENI. The ends were cut back, 4 bases at V and 5 bases at J, with 17 bases in the middle. This chain's CDR3 is CASSQLDSPWETQYF. The CDR3 region has the DNA TGTGCCAGCTCACAATTAGACAGCCCCTGGGAGACCCAGTACTTC.

This clonotype was detected ten times or more. The chain joins TRBV5-1 to TRBJ1-1; 10 bases are a match to TRBD1. J lost 5 bases, V lost 5 bases, and 6 bases had no gene match. The CDR3 totals 14 residues. Per germline, CDR1 SGHRS and CDR2 YFSETQ. The CDR3 DNA follows: TGCGCCAGCAGAGCTGACAGGGGGCTAACTGAAGCTTTCTTT. Its protein is CASRADRGLTEAFF.

This clonotype was detected only a few times. The gene calls are TRBV6-5 and TRBJ2-5; tentatively, D is TRBD2 (6 bases). The V gene lost 7 bases and the J gene lost 4 bases, with 16 bases spanning the gap. This CDR3 is built from 14 residues. From germline, CDR1 is MNHEY and CDR2 SVGAGI. The DNA for the CDR3 is TGTGCCAGCACCTCTGGGGCGCGGGGAGAGACCCAGTACTTC. Protein product: CASTSGARGETQYF.

The rearrangement links TRBV11-2 to TRBJ2-5; 8 bases agree with TRBD2. Germline V gives CDR1 SGHAT, CDR2 FQNNGV. The CDR3 length is 16 residues. V shed 5 bases, J shed 2 bases, and the junction held 10 bases outside the gene matches. The CDR3 DNA sequence: TGTGCCAGCAGCGAAACCGGGACTAGGGTGCAAGAGACCCAGTACTTC. This encodes CASSETGTRVQETQYF.

This clonotype was picked up many times. The rearrangement links TRBV19 to TRBJ2-3; possibly TRBD1 for D (6 bases). Germline V CDR1 and CDR2: LNHDA, SQIVND (reference sequence). The CDR3 is made up of 14 amino acids. With 5 bases removed from V and 6 bases from J, the gap between germline ends came to 15 bases. The CDR3, as DNA: TGTGCCAGTAGTTCAGACAGGCGGAGGGATACGCAGTATTTT. It translates to CASSSDRRRDTQYF.

This clonotype was observed a few times. The chain is built from TRBV3-1 and TRBJ2-1; D is unclear. Germline CDR1 reads LGHDT; CDR2 reads YNNKEL (reference sequence). The V end was cut by 2 bases, the J end by 0 bases, with 5 bases between. This CDR3 is 14 amino acids long. The CDR3 protein is CASSQLFSYNEQFF. DNA of the CDR3: TGTGCCAGCAGCCAACTCTTCTCCTACAATGAGCAGTTCTTC.

A few counts support this clonotype. This chain uses TRBV24-1 with TRBJ2-3; a weak D match, TRBD2 (5 bases). With 1 base removed from V and 3 bases from J, the gap between germline ends came to 10 bases. This CDR3 is 15 amino acids long. Germline V gene data show CDR1 as KGHDR and CDR2 as SFDVKD. As DNA, the CDR3 is TGTGCCACCAGTGATTTTACTACGGGGACAGATACGCAGTATTTT. Its translation: CATSDFTTGTDTQYF.